Each of the 18 T cell receptor beta chains below was sequenced from the same sample in a study of radiotherapy plus CTLA-4 blockade in lung cancer. The table came from immunoSEQ multiplex PCR; TCRdb's copy has only in-frame clones and leaves some out. The sample comprises some 87,000 clones, approximately 80% of which are singletons, and about 14% rests with the top ten. Sequenced material: peripheral blood, taken from a patient treated with radiotherapy plus ipilimumab. The receptors derive from a human donor with non-small cell lung cancer that progressed on radiotherapy plus ipilimumab.

The chain uses TRBV18 and TRBJ1-1; tentatively, D is TRBD1 (5 bases). Germline CDR1 KGHSH, CDR2 LQKENI. The CDR3 has 13 amino acids. V was pared by 8 bases and J by 2 bases, with 12 bases between. The CDR3 nucleotides are TGTGCCAGCGCCGAGGGGCAAAACACTGAAGCTTTCTTT. It is translated as CASAEGQNTEAFF.

This clone was seen more than once but under ten times. V is TRBV4-1 and J is TRBJ1-1; TRBD1 is a possible D gene (5 bases). The germline V gene has CDR1 MGHRA and CDR2 YSYEKL. With 0 bases removed from V and 4 bases from J, the gap between germline ends came to 9 bases. The CDR3 sequence is 14 residues long. The CDR3 DNA reads TGCGCCAGCAGCCAAGATTGGAGGGGCACTGAAGCTTTCTTT. It translates to CASSQDWRGTEAFF.

The J gene is TRBJ2-3, the V gene TRBV18; 10 bases are a match to TRBD2. The CDR3 spans 17 residues. Germline V gene data show CDR1 as KGHSH and CDR2 as LQKENI. The V gene end was trimmed by 2 bases and the J gene end by 7 bases; junction bases not matched to a gene: 12. CDR3: CASSPTTGSSGGNTQYF. The CDR3 nucleotides read TGTGCCAGCTCACCAACGACTGGGTCTAGCGGGGGCAATACGCAGTATTTT.

The V call is TRBV5-6, the J call TRBJ1-2, with D possibly matching TRBD1 (5 bases). Per germline, CDR1 SGHDT and CDR2 YYEEEE. CDR3 length: 15 residues. V was clipped by 6 bases and J by 3 bases, with 18 bases between them. The DNA of the CDR3 is TGTGCCAGCACCCGGGGACCCCTCTCCGACTATGGCTACACCTTC. It codes for CASTRGPLSDYGYTF.

The chain uses TRBV12-5 and TRBJ2-5; D unresolved. This CDR3 region has 13 residues. Germline V gene data show CDR1 as LGHNT and CDR2 as FRNRAP. The V end lost 5 bases, the J end lost 3 bases, and 10 bases lay between the germline ends. Here the CDR3 reads CASGVWTEETQYF. The CDR3 DNA reads TGTGCTAGTGGTGTTTGGACGGAAGAGACCCAGTACTTC.

This clone was found a few times. The DNA of the CDR3 is TGTGCCAGTCTTGGGGTGGGACCGACGGGGACTGAAGCTTTCTTT. Amino acids: CASLGVGPTGTEAFF. The gene calls are TRBV19 and TRBJ1-1; D might be TRBD1 (5 bases). The CDR3 covers 15 residues. V was cut by 8 bases and J by 5 bases, with 21 bases left in between. Germline assignment: CDR1 LNHDA and CDR2 SQIVND (reference sequence).

This rearrangement joins TRBV15 to TRBJ2-7, with TRBD2 as a possible D gene (6 bases). Trimming took 0 bases from V and 4 from J, leaving 13 bases between them. Germline V CDR1 and CDR2: LNHNV, YYDKDF (reference sequence). The CDR3 contains 15 residues. CDR3 DNA: TGTGCCACCAGCAGAGATGGTTCGGGGGATTACGAGCAGTACTTC. This translates into CATSRDGSGDYEQYF.

The chain carries TRBV19 and TRBJ1-2, with D possibly being TRBD1 (6 bases). The CDR3 has 14 residues. V was shortened by 9 bases and J by 7 bases, with 21 bases between the two germline ends. Germline assignment: CDR1 LNHDA and CDR2 SQIVND (reference sequence). For the CDR3, the DNA is TGTGCCAGCAGCGGTGGCACAGGGTCCGGTGGCTACACCTTC. This translates into CASSGGTGSGGYTF.

Written as DNA, the CDR3 is TGTGCCAGCAGTGTTGGGACTAGCGGGGGGTGGCCCTACAATGAGCAGTTCTTC. Its translation is CASSVGTSGGWPYNEQFF. This sequence joins TRBV2 and TRBJ2-1; TRBD2 agrees at 15 bases. Germline V gene lookup returns CDR1 SNHLY and CDR2 FYNNEI. V was pared by 4 bases and J by 2 bases, with 6 bases of the junction left unmatched. The CDR3 is 18 residues long.

V gene TRBV9 combines with J gene TRBJ1-2; TRBD1 is a possible D gene (5 bases). The germline V gene has CDR1 SGDLS and CDR2 YYNGEE. Between the trimmed V and J ends, which lost 0 bases and 0 bases, there was a span of 12 bases. The CDR3 totals 16 residues. The CDR3 here is CASSVVDRPTNYGYTF. CDR3 sequence (DNA): TGTGCCAGCAGCGTAGTCGACAGACCTACTAACTATGGCTACACCTTC.

There are a few counts of this clone. The V and J genes are TRBV30 and TRBJ1-4; D gene unclear. Germline V CDR1 and CDR2: GTSNPN, SVGIG (reference sequence). V was clipped by 3 bases and J by 7 bases, with 15 bases between them. CDR3 length equals 14 residues. The CDR3 protein is CAWRDSPAGEKLFF. CDR3 DNA sequence: TGTGCCTGGAGGGACTCCCCTGCGGGTGAAAAACTGTTTTTT.

Only one count was recorded for this clone. V usage is TRBV6-1 and J usage is TRBJ1-6; 7 bases align to TRBD1. V gave up 2 bases and J gave up 10 bases; unmatched junction bases: 11. The CDR3 extends over 16 amino acids. CDR1 is MNHNS and CDR2 is SASEGT in the germline V gene. The CDR3 reads CASSERGTETPSPLHF. CDR3 nucleotide sequence: TGTGCCAGCAGTGAACGCGGGACAGAGACACCATCACCCCTCCACTTT.

The chain links TRBV7-6 to TRBJ1-4; D gene unclear. The CDR3 is made up of 12 amino acids. Per germline, CDR1 SGHVS and CDR2 FNYEAQ. Between the trimmed V and J ends, which lost 1 base and 8 bases, there was a span of 5 bases. CDR3 in DNA: TGTGCCAGCAGCTTAGAGACCGAAAAACTGTTTTTT. Encoded protein: CASSLETEKLFF.

The rearrangement joins TRBV9 to TRBJ1-4; D gene unclear. The CDR3 is made up of 14 amino acids. Germline V gene data show CDR1 as SGDLS and CDR2 as YYNGEE. The V end lost 4 bases, the J end lost 0 bases, and 7 bases lay between the germline ends. The CDR3 DNA sequence: TGTGCCAGCAGCCTCCAAGCAACTAATGAAAAACTGTTTTTT. Protein: CASSLQATNEKLFF.

CDR3 in DNA: TGTGCCTGGAGTCTAGGACAGCTTAACACTGAAGCTTTCTTT. This gives the protein CAWSLGQLNTEAFF. The rearrangement uses TRBV30 and TRBJ1-1, with D maybe TRBD1 (6 bases). The CDR3 length is 14 residues. Germline V gene sequence: CDR1 GTSNPN, CDR2 SVGIG (reference sequence). V was shortened by 2 bases and J by 2 bases, with 12 bases between the two germline ends.

The chain couples TRBV2 to TRBJ1-6; 8 nucleotides match TRBD1. The J segment lost 3 bases and the V segment lost 6 bases, leaving 13 bases of the junction unmatched. Germline assignment: CDR1 SNHLY and CDR2 FYNNEI. There are 18 residues in the CDR3. CDR3 nucleotides: TGTGCCAGCAGGGGCACAGGGGGAACCCAAAGCTATAATTCACCCCTCCACTTT. Translated: CASRGTGGTQSYNSPLHF.

This clone turned up a few times. The V gene is TRBV30, the J gene TRBJ1-5; 9 bases are a match to TRBD1. Germline CDR1 and CDR2: GTSNPN and SVGIG (reference sequence). V gave up 0 bases and J gave up 7 bases; unmatched junction bases: 7. The CDR3 totals 15 residues. DNA for the CDR3: TGTGCCTGGAGTGTTGGGACAGGGAGTCGGCAGCCCCAGCATTTT. It codes for CAWSVGTGSRQPQHF.

In this sample, this clone turned up a few times. The chain employs TRBV7-9 and TRBJ2-3; D is possibly TRBD2 (5 bases). V lost 5 bases to trimming and J lost 1 base, with 16 bases between them. This CDR3 comprises 16 residues. Germline V gene lookup returns CDR1 SEHNR and CDR2 FQNEAQ (reference sequence). CDR3 in amino acids: CASSDPAEAGTDTQYF. CDR3 coding DNA: TGTGCCAGCAGCGACCCCGCGGAAGCGGGCACAGATACGCAGTATTTT.